The count of the clone carrying this T cell receptor (beta chain) is one. This specimen belongs to a study of blood T cell repertoires in COVID-19. In the study overall: Samples of COVID-19 (acute and convalescent) were obtained from the United States, Italy and Spain. The cDNA or gDNA used as material had been derived from T cells, B-cell-depleted T cells, or PBMCs.

Deletions cut 2 bases from V and 4 bases from J, with 6 bases between. The germline V gene has CDR1 SGHRS and CDR2 YFSETQ. The CDR3 has 12 residues. Original analysis: Reference gene primers were amplified, and this amplification served to estimate nucleated cell counts. Assay used: immunoSEQ multiplex PCR; TCRdb lists only in-frame clones, some missing. D and trimming come from the DNA, and the V and J calls and clone size come from that table. The sample holds 200,000 to 250,000 clones; less than 85% are singletons and the top ten take roughly 6.7%. The sequencing sample was made of peripheral blood. The sequence was collected from a woman between 65 and 79 years old with acute or convalescent COVID-19. This chain uses TRBV5-1 with TRBJ2-5; the D is unclear. The chain's CDR3 is CASSFTGETQYF. CDR3 bases: TGCGCCAGCAGCTTCACGGGAGAGACCCAGTACTTC.